These T cell receptor beta chains were read from a single sample in a study of T cells in Graves' hyperthyroidism and ophthalmopathy. TCRdb recomputed calls from the multiplex PCR reads with MiXCR, one row per CDR3 protein. The repertoire holds about 690,000 distinct CDR3 sequences, with around 16% as singletons. Sequenced input: blood. All receptors derive from a man aged 45-60 years with Graves' hyperthyroidism. Both conserved end residues are part of each CDR3. The order of the fields is J gene, V gene, clone size, D gene, CDR3 protein, CDR3 DNA. A D gene is named only where the DNA matches it firmly. Not all rows give a size; the values are once, few, many and, for expanded clones, a class.

J gene: TRBJ1-2
V gene: TRBV19
clone size: .
D gene: .
CDR3 protein: CASSIERTYGYTF
CDR3 DNA: TGTGCCAGTAGTATAGAACGGACCTATGGCTACACCTTC

J gene: TRBJ2-3
V gene: TRBV27
clone size: many
D gene: .
CDR3 protein: CASTGWAAIGTQYF
CDR3 DNA: TGTGCCAGCACGGGTTGGGCTGCTATTGGTACGCAGTATTTT

J gene: TRBJ2-7
V gene: TRBV14
clone size: .
D gene: TRBD2
CDR3 protein: CASSYPGGGAEQYF
CDR3 DNA: TGTGCCAGCAGTTACCCCGGGGGGGGCGCCGAGCAGTACTTC

J gene: TRBJ2-5
V gene: TRBV12-5
clone size: many
D gene: TRBD1
CDR3 protein: CASGPDRGLETQYF
CDR3 DNA: TGTGCTAGTGGCCCGGACAGGGGTTTGGAGACCCAGTACTTC

J gene: TRBJ1-2
V gene: TRBV7-2
clone size: many
D gene: .
CDR3 protein: CASRSDGTSYGYTF
CDR3 DNA: TGTGCCAGCAGGTCGGACGGCACATCCTATGGCTACACCTTC

J gene: TRBJ2-7
V gene: TRBV28
clone size: many
D gene: .
CDR3 protein: CASSSGTISYEQYF
CDR3 DNA: TGTGCCAGCAGTTCCGGGACCATCTCCTACGAGCAGTACTTC

J gene: TRBJ2-7
V gene: TRBV19
clone size: few
D gene: .
CDR3 protein: CASSNPGISYEQYF
CDR3 DNA: TGTGCCAGTAGTAACCCCGGGATTTCTTACGAGCAGTACTTC

J gene: TRBJ2-1
V gene: TRBV20-1
clone size: many
D gene: TRBD2
CDR3 protein: CSARDLSGMGSDEQFF
CDR3 DNA: TGCAGTGCTAGAGATCTGAGCGGGATGGGGAGCGATGAGCAGTTCTTC

J gene: TRBJ1-5
V gene: TRBV2
clone size: .
D gene: .
CDR3 protein: CASSERQGYQPQHF
CDR3 DNA: TGTGCCAGCAGTGAAAGGCAGGGGTATCAGCCCCAGCATTTT

J gene: TRBJ1-2
V gene: TRBV7-2
clone size: .
D gene: TRBD1
CDR3 protein: CASSSARDRYGYTF
CDR3 DNA: TGTGCCAGCAGCTCAGCCCGGGACAGATATGGCTACACCTTC

J gene: TRBJ2-7
V gene: TRBV19
clone size: .
D gene: TRBD2
CDR3 protein: CASSITGFSTSGYSYEQYF
CDR3 DNA: TGTGCCAGTAGTATAACAGGGTTTTCGACTAGCGGATACTCCTACGAGCAGTACTTC

J gene: TRBJ1-1
V gene: TRBV28
clone size: many
D gene: .
CDR3 protein: CASSPYQAGPSPEAFF
CDR3 DNA: TGTGCCAGCAGTCCCTACCAAGCGGGGCCCTCCCCTGAAGCTTTCTTT

J gene: TRBJ1-4
V gene: TRBV27
clone size: many
D gene: .
CDR3 protein: CASSYGAENRLFF
CDR3 DNA: TGTGCCAGCAGTTATGGGGCCGAAAATAGACTGTTTTTT

J gene: TRBJ1-1
V gene: TRBV9
clone size: many
D gene: .
CDR3 protein: CASSPSGGRNTEAFF
CDR3 DNA: TGTGCCAGCAGCCCTTCGGGGGGCCGTAACACTGAAGCTTTCTTT

J gene: TRBJ2-3
V gene: TRBV2
clone size: many
D gene: TRBD2
CDR3 protein: CASSYGAGATDTQYF
CDR3 DNA: TGTGCCAGCAGTTATGGAGCGGGAGCAACAGATACGCAGTATTTT

J gene: TRBJ2-1
V gene: TRBV29-1
clone size: many
D gene: TRBD1
CDR3 protein: CSDHRPGTGVYNEQFF
CDR3 DNA: TGCAGCGACCATAGGCCCGGGACAGGGGTCTACAATGAGCAGTTCTTC

J gene: TRBJ2-1
V gene: TRBV19
clone size: few
D gene: TRBD2
CDR3 protein: CASSISVLIAGGPNYEQFF
CDR3 DNA: TGTGCCAGTAGTATATCGGTGCTAATAGCGGGAGGGCCAAACTATGAGCAGTTCTTC

J gene: TRBJ2-7
V gene: TRBV6-1
clone size: many
D gene: .
CDR3 protein: CASSEGGNNYEQYF
CDR3 DNA: TGTGCCAGCAGTGAAGGAGGGAACAACTACGAGCAGTACTTC

J gene: TRBJ2-2
V gene: TRBV15
clone size: many
D gene: .
CDR3 protein: CATRGGPGELFF
CDR3 DNA: TGTGCCACCAGAGGTGGCCCCGGGGAGCTGTTTTTT

J gene: TRBJ1-5
V gene: TRBV28
clone size: many
D gene: .
CDR3 protein: CASSHLATVNQPQHF
CDR3 DNA: TGTGCCAGCAGTCACCTAGCGACAGTTAATCAGCCCCAGCATTTT

J gene: TRBJ2-5
V gene: TRBV10-2
clone size: many
D gene: .
CDR3 protein: CASSISSQETQYF
CDR3 DNA: TGCGCCAGTTCGATATCGTCCCAAGAGACCCAGTACTTC

J gene: TRBJ2-7
V gene: TRBV27
clone size: many
D gene: .
CDR3 protein: CASSKTGYSSYEQYF
CDR3 DNA: TGTGCCAGCAGTAAGACAGGTTACAGCTCCTACGAGCAGTACTTC

J gene: TRBJ1-1
V gene: TRBV28
clone size: few
D gene: .
CDR3 protein: CASTPYQGIEAFF
CDR3 DNA: TGTGCCAGCACCCCCTATCAGGGGATCGAAGCTTTCTTT

J gene: TRBJ2-1
V gene: TRBV29-1
clone size: few
D gene: TRBD1
CDR3 protein: CSAGQGYNEQFF
CDR3 DNA: TGCAGCGCGGGACAGGGATACAATGAGCAGTTCTTC

J gene: TRBJ2-7
V gene: TRBV6-5
clone size: .
D gene: TRBD2
CDR3 protein: CASRPVDPRTGLAGVGLGEQYF
CDR3 DNA: TGTGCCAGCAGACCTGTTGACCCGAGGACGGGACTAGCGGGAGTCGGGTTGGGGGAGCAGTACTTC

J gene: TRBJ1-5
V gene: TRBV11-2
clone size: many
D gene: .
CDR3 protein: CASSLQGRGQPQHF
CDR3 DNA: TGTGCCAGCAGCTTACAGGGGAGGGGTCAGCCCCAGCATTTT

J gene: TRBJ1-5
V gene: TRBV2
clone size: many
D gene: .
CDR3 protein: CASSTDSGNQPQHF
CDR3 DNA: TGTGCCAGCAGCACCGACAGCGGTAATCAGCCCCAGCATTTT

J gene: TRBJ2-7
V gene: TRBV7-9
clone size: many
D gene: .
CDR3 protein: CASSFIRDEQYF
CDR3 DNA: TGTGCCAGCAGCTTTATCCGGGACGAGCAGTACTTC

J gene: TRBJ2-7
V gene: TRBV28
clone size: .
D gene: .
CDR3 protein: CASSSTGSGEQYF
CDR3 DNA: TGTGCCAGCAGCTCGACAGGTTCGGGCGAGCAGTACTTC

J gene: TRBJ2-5
V gene: TRBV6-2/TRBV6-3
clone size: .
D gene: TRBD2
CDR3 protein: CASSYRAGDVQETQYF
CDR3 DNA: TGTGCCAGCAGTTACCGAGCGGGAGATGTTCAAGAGACCCAGTACTTC

J gene: TRBJ2-2
V gene: TRBV5-1
clone size: .
D gene: .
CDR3 protein: CASSLALGGELFF
CDR3 DNA: TGCGCCAGCAGCTTGGCTCTGGGCGGGGAGCTGTTTTTT

J gene: TRBJ1-1
V gene: TRBV28
clone size: many
D gene: .
CDR3 protein: CATRLGVTEAFF
CDR3 DNA: TGTGCTACTAGATTAGGGGTAACTGAAGCTTTCTTT

J gene: TRBJ1-1
V gene: TRBV28
clone size: .
D gene: TRBD1
CDR3 protein: CASSYLPGQGDTEAFF
CDR3 DNA: TGTGCCAGCAGCTATCTACCGGGACAGGGGGACACTGAAGCTTTCTTT

J gene: TRBJ1-4
V gene: TRBV7-9
clone size: .
D gene: .
CDR3 protein: CASSASNPGEKLFF
CDR3 DNA: TGTGCCAGCAGCGCTAGCAACCCTGGTGAAAAACTGTTTTTT

J gene: TRBJ2-2
V gene: TRBV24-1
clone size: many
D gene: TRBD2
CDR3 protein: CATSDSSGRSTGELFF
CDR3 DNA: TGTGCCACCAGTGATTCTAGCGGGAGAAGCACCGGGGAGCTGTTTTTT

J gene: TRBJ2-6
V gene: TRBV3-1
clone size: .
D gene: .
CDR3 protein: CASSPQPSGANVLTF
CDR3 DNA: TGTGCCAGCAGCCCCCAACCCTCTGGGGCCAACGTCCTGACTTTC

J gene: TRBJ2-5
V gene: TRBV11-2
clone size: many
D gene: .
CDR3 protein: CASSPGESETQYF
CDR3 DNA: TGTGCCAGCAGCCCTGGAGAGTCGGAGACCCAGTACTTC

J gene: TRBJ2-3
V gene: TRBV5-1
clone size: many
D gene: TRBD2
CDR3 protein: CASSWTSGGTDTQYF
CDR3 DNA: TGCGCCAGCAGCTGGACTAGCGGGGGGACAGATACGCAGTATTTT

J gene: TRBJ1-3
V gene: TRBV2
clone size: few
D gene: .
CDR3 protein: CASTAESSPGNTIYF
CDR3 DNA: TGTGCCAGCACGGCTGAAAGTAGCCCTGGAAACACCATATATTTT

J gene: TRBJ1-4
V gene: TRBV30
clone size: many
D gene: TRBD1
CDR3 protein: CAWSGTGGSSGAEKLFF
CDR3 DNA: TGTGCCTGGAGCGGGACAGGGGGCTCCTCAGGTGCTGAAAAACTGTTTTTT

J gene: TRBJ2-2
V gene: TRBV9
clone size: few
D gene: .
CDR3 protein: CASSADPRGGGELFF
CDR3 DNA: TGTGCCAGCAGCGCCGACCCCAGGGGCGGCGGGGAGCTGTTTTTT

J gene: TRBJ1-1
V gene: TRBV19
clone size: .
D gene: .
CDR3 protein: CASIKETMNTEAFF
CDR3 DNA: TGTGCCAGTATCAAAGAGACCATGAACACTGAAGCTTTCTTT

J gene: TRBJ2-7
V gene: TRBV2
clone size: .
D gene: TRBD1
CDR3 protein: CASSDAGTGTLYEQYF
CDR3 DNA: TGTGCCAGCAGTGACGCCGGGACAGGGACCTTATACGAGCAGTACTTC

J gene: TRBJ2-5
V gene: TRBV5-4
clone size: .
D gene: TRBD2
CDR3 protein: CASSLAVAGGGGTQYF
CDR3 DNA: TGTGCCAGCAGCTTGGCGGTAGCGGGAGGTGGAGGGACCCAGTACTTC

J gene: TRBJ1-5
V gene: TRBV16
clone size: .
D gene: TRBD1
CDR3 protein: CASSQPDRGPTNQPQHF
CDR3 DNA: TGTGCCAGCAGCCAACCCGACAGGGGACCCACCAATCAGCCCCAGCATTTT

J gene: TRBJ1-5
V gene: TRBV28
clone size: many
D gene: .
CDR3 protein: CASSFSPRGSNQPQHF
CDR3 DNA: TGTGCCAGCAGTTTTTCCCCCCGGGGAAGCAATCAGCCCCAGCATTTT